This T cell receptor (beta chain) was recovered during a study of T cells in Graves' hyperthyroidism and ophthalmopathy. General study findings and limits: Model predictions of ophthalmopathy came a median approximately 6.5 months before onset.

There are 14 residues in the CDR3. The V gene lost 5 bases and the J gene lost 5 bases, with 15 bases spanning the gap. Germline CDR1 is MDHEN and CDR2 is SYDVKM. This clonotype has a single count. Its antigen is still unknown. Given a much more abundant clone one base away, this may be a read error. Using RNA transcripts as the source, TCR beta CDR3 regions were amplified. The HTBI primer set drove a first-round RT-PCR of the TCR CDR3. TCRdb processed the multiplex PCR reads anew with MiXCR; each CDR3 protein has one entry. The sample has around 300,000 distinct CDR3 sequences; about 20% are singletons.

The chain couples TRBV28 to TRBJ2-5; D uncertain. The TCR was taken from a man aged 25-45 years with Graves' ophthalmopathy. Sequencing used blood. Here the CDR3 reads CASSLPTLRETQYF. Written as DNA, the CDR3 is TGTGCCAGCAGTCTGCCCACTCTGAGGGAGACCCAGTACTTC.